The T cell receptor beta chain under discussion was sequenced for a study of T cells after yellow fever vaccination. The study made its TCR cDNA through 5'RACE template switching. That step introduced a universal primer site along with UMIs. Using its own MiXCR run on the 5' RACE reads, TCRdb lists one record per CDR3 protein. The sample holds some 600,000 distinct CDR3 sequences, around an eighth seen once. In germline, CDR1 is SGHTA, CDR2 FQGNSA. The ends were cut back, 4 bases at V and 3 bases at J, with 13 bases in the middle. The CDR3 is 14 amino acids. The chain is built from TRBV7-2 and TRBJ2-7, with a possible D match to TRBD1 (8 bases). The origin of this receptor is a young man who received the YFV17D yellow fever vaccine. The material sequenced was PBMCs, taken on the day of the yellow fever booster vaccination. In nucleotides, the CDR3 is TGTGCCAGCAGCTCACAGGGGGGGTACTACGAGCAGTACTTC. Its translation: CASSSQGGYYEQYF.